This T cell receptor (beta chain) was captured by sequencing in a study of cytomegalovirus exposure and HLA in healthy donors. The primer mix had 60 Vbeta and 13 Jbeta primers. Libraries were prepared by immunoSEQ multiplex PCR; TCRdb keeps only in-frame clonotypes and omits some of them. The sample yields some 76,000 clones, of which the top ten take up roughly 0.9%. CDR1 SGHNT and CDR2 YYREEE come from the germline V gene (reference sequence). With V trimmed by 7 bases and J by 5 bases, 10 bases remained unmatched. The CDR3 runs to 14 residues. This sequence joins TRBV5-4 and TRBJ2-7; 9 bases map to TRBD2. The receptor comes from a boy aged 10-17 years in good health and CMV-seronegative. The sequencing input was PBMCs. The CDR3 is CASSRREGLNEQYF. The CDR3 DNA reads as TGTGCCAGCTCCCGGCGGGAGGGCCTGAACGAGCAGTACTTC.